A selection of T cell receptor beta chains follows, all from one sample in a study of response to subunit inactivated influenza vaccine. TCRdb re-analysed the RT-PCR reads in MiXCR, keeping a single row per CDR3 protein. This table holds around 530,000 distinct CDR3 sequences, 10% to 15% found once. The sample was PBMCs from blood, taken on the day of vaccination. These receptor sequences come from a man over 45 who received an inactivated influenza vaccine. Both conserved end residues are part of each CDR3. The D gene is left open where the match is weak. Part of the rows lack a size; the others show once, few, many or a class for expanded clones.

TRBJ2-7 | TRBV5-4 | TRBD2 | few | CASSLLAGGSSSEQYF | TGTGCCAGCAGCTTATTAGCGGGAGGGTCCTCCTCCGAGCAGTACTTC
TRBJ1-4 | TRBV20-1 | . | . | CSARKNTNEKLFF | TGCAGTGCTAGAAAGAATACTAATGAAAAACTGTTTTTT
TRBJ2-1 | TRBV28 | . | . | CASSSGTLPNEQFF | TGTGCCAGCAGCTCCGGGACCCTACCCAATGAGCAGTTCTTC
TRBJ2-1 | TRBV5-4 | . | few | CASSLLGGDEQFF | TGTGCCAGCAGCTTGCTGGGAGGCGATGAGCAGTTCTTC
TRBJ1-2 | TRBV4-3 | TRBD1 | few | CASSQDGQANYGYTF | TGCGCCAGCAGCCAAGACGGACAGGCTAACTATGGCTACACCTTC
TRBJ2-5 | TRBV3-1 | . | . | CASNMRRSTRETQYF | TGTGCCAGCAACATGAGGCGGAGCACACGGGAGACCCAGTACTTC
TRBJ2-3 | TRBV7-8 | TRBD1 | . | CASSQGTGAGGRMQYF | TGTGCCAGCAGCCAAGGGACAGGGGCCGGCGGGAGGATGCAGTATTTT
TRBJ2-1 | TRBV2 | . | few | CASSGGPEQFF | TGTGCCAGCAGTGGCGGGCCCGAGCAGTTCTTC
TRBJ2-7 | TRBV12-3/TRBV12-4 | . | . | CASSRSGRGWNEQYF | TGTGCCAGCAGCCGCAGCGGCAGGGGCTGGAACGAGCAGTACTTC
TRBJ2-1 | TRBV20-1 | TRBD2 | . | CSAIAGVYNEQFF | TGCAGTGCTATAGCGGGGGTCTACAATGAGCAGTTCTTC
TRBJ2-7 | TRBV5-1 | . | . | CASSDASSYEQYF | TGCGCCAGCAGTGACGCGAGCTCCTACGAGCAGTACTTC
TRBJ1-5 | TRBV10-3 | . | many | CAIKKEGVSNQPQHF | TGTGCCATCAAAAAGGAGGGGGTGAGCAATCAGCCCCAGCATTTT
TRBJ1-5 | TRBV6-5 | . | many | CASSFNSNQPQHF | TGTGCCAGCAGTTTCAATAGCAATCAGCCCCAGCATTTT
TRBJ2-1 | TRBV6-1 | TRBD1 | . | CASSDGQGYNEQFF | TGTGCCAGCAGTGACGGACAGGGTTACAATGAGCAGTTCTTC
TRBJ1-5 | TRBV20-1 | TRBD1 | few | CSARTGTAGQPQHF | TGCAGTGCTAGGACCGGGACAGCAGGGCAGCCCCAGCATTTT
TRBJ2-2 | TRBV20-1 | TRBD2 | few | CSANWASGGNTGELFF | TGCAGTGCTAACTGGGCTAGCGGGGGAAACACCGGGGAGCTGTTTTTT
TRBJ2-3 | TRBV18 | TRBD1 | . | CASSRDRNTQYF | TGTGCCAGCTCACGGGACAGAAATACGCAGTATTTT
TRBJ2-5 | TRBV29-1 | TRBD1 | many | CSVRDRLQETQYF | TGCAGCGTGCGGGACAGGCTACAAGAGACCCAGTACTTC
TRBJ1-5 | TRBV6-2/TRBV6-3 | . | few | CASEMRAGNQPQHF | TGTGCCAGCGAGATGCGAGCAGGGAATCAGCCCCAGCATTTT
TRBJ1-5 | TRBV11-2 | . | many | CASSLGGANQPQHF | TGTGCCAGCAGCTTAGGGGGGGCCAATCAGCCCCAGCATTTT
TRBJ2-5 | TRBV3-1 | . | . | CASSQERLLKETQYF | TGTGCCAGCAGCCAAGAAAGGCTATTAAAAGAGACCCAGTACTTC
TRBJ2-1 | TRBV20-1 | . | few | CSARTGNNEQFF | TGCAGTGCTAGGACAGGAAACAATGAGCAGTTCTTC
TRBJ2-7 | TRBV20-1 | . | few | CSAREPGRPYEQYF | TGCAGTGCTAGAGAACCGGGACGGCCCTACGAGCAGTACTTC
TRBJ2-1 | TRBV7-9 | . | . | CASSLTLQLVYNEQFF | TGTGCCAGCAGCCTTACGTTACAGTTAGTCTACAATGAGCAGTTCTTC
TRBJ1-4 | TRBV4-3 | TRBD1 | . | CASSQGQGFGKNEKLFF | TGCGCCAGCAGCCAAGGACAGGGATTCGGCAAGAATGAAAAACTGTTTTTT
TRBJ1-1 | TRBV9 | . | few | CASSGTPGGVKGVTEAFF | TGTGCCAGCAGCGGAACCCCTGGGGGGGTGAAAGGGGTCACTGAAGCTTTCTTT
TRBJ1-1 | TRBV12-3/TRBV12-4 | TRBD1 | . | CASTQTGWNTEAFF | TGTGCCAGCACCCAGACAGGGTGGAACACTGAAGCTTTCTTT
TRBJ1-1 | TRBV12-3/TRBV12-4 | TRBD1 | . | CASRPEGQGATQAFF | TGTGCCAGCAGGCCGGAGGGACAGGGGGCGACCCAAGCTTTCTTT
TRBJ2-2 | TRBV12-3/TRBV12-4 | . | few | CASSRLGHEELFF | TGTGCCAGCAGCCGCCTGGGTCACGAGGAGCTGTTTTTT
TRBJ2-2 | TRBV12-3/TRBV12-4 | TRBD2 | . | CASSPRGGVGTGELFF | TGTGCCAGCAGCCCCCGGGGGGGTGTAGGCACCGGGGAGCTGTTTTTT
TRBJ1-1 | TRBV11-2 | . | many | CASSALAEAFF | TGTGCCAGCAGCGCTTTAGCTGAAGCTTTCTTT
TRBJ2-5 | TRBV4-1 | TRBD1 | many | CASSQGPGQGQETQYF | TGCGCCAGCAGCCAGGGACCGGGACAGGGACAAGAGACCCAGTACTTC
TRBJ2-1 | TRBV20-1 | . | . | CSADSHNEQFF | TGCAGTGCTGACAGTCACAATGAGCAGTTCTTC
TRBJ2-1 | TRBV6-2/TRBV6-3 | . | many | CASTSRLGQEQFF | TGTGCCAGCACCTCCCGACTAGGGCAGGAGCAGTTCTTC
TRBJ1-2 | TRBV30 | TRBD1 | . | CAWRVPGQAYYGYTF | TGTGCCTGGAGAGTTCCGGGACAGGCTTACTATGGCTACACCTTC
TRBJ2-6 | TRBV30 | . | . | CAWRYRTGANVLTF | TGTGCCTGGAGGTACAGGACTGGGGCCAACGTCCTGACTTTC
TRBJ2-2 | TRBV10-3 | . | many | CAISPGIGNANTGELFF | TGTGCCATCTCCCCAGGCATCGGGAACGCGAACACCGGGGAGCTGTTTTTT
TRBJ2-3 | TRBV28 | . | . | CASSSPLGGASQYF | TGTGCCAGCAGCTCCCCACTGGGGGGGGCGTCGCAGTATTTT
TRBJ2-7 | TRBV7-2 | TRBD1 | few | CASSLGGTGTWEQYF | TGTGCCAGCAGCTTAGGCGGGACAGGGACGTGGGAGCAGTACTTC
TRBJ1-2 | TRBV29-1 | . | . | CSVDRDNSNYGYTF | TGCAGCGTTGACAGGGATAACTCGAACTATGGCTACACCTTC
TRBJ2-7 | TRBV9 | TRBD1 | few | CASSVATGAYEQYF | TGTGCCAGCAGCGTAGCTACAGGGGCATACGAGCAGTACTTC
TRBJ2-1 | TRBV11-2 | . | . | CASTPILPNEQFF | TGTGCCAGCACCCCAATCCTCCCGAATGAGCAGTTCTTC
TRBJ1-2 | TRBV5-6 | . | . | CASSPMGGEGYTF | TGTGCCAGCAGCCCGATGGGGGGCGAGGGCTACACCTTC
TRBJ2-5 | TRBV2 | TRBD1 | . | CASKRPTGAVETQYF | TGTGCCAGCAAAAGGCCGACAGGGGCTGTAGAGACCCAGTACTTC
TRBJ2-7 | TRBV5-1 | TRBD1 | few | CASSLTGTGRVRQYF | TGCGCCAGCAGCTTGACGGGGACAGGGAGGGTACGCCAGTACTTC
TRBJ2-2 | TRBV4-2 | . | many | CASSQVWARVRGTGELFF | TGTGCCAGCAGCCAAGTCTGGGCGAGGGTTAGGGGCACCGGGGAGCTGTTTTTT
TRBJ2-5 | TRBV18 | . | . | CASSPPNRGHETQYF | TGTGCCAGCTCACCACCGAACCGGGGTCACGAGACCCAGTACTTC
TRBJ2-2 | TRBV12-3/TRBV12-4 | . | many | CASSTGRANTGELFF | TGTGCCAGCAGTACGGGACGCGCGAACACCGGGGAGCTGTTTTTT
TRBJ2-7 | TRBV6-2/TRBV6-3 | TRBD2 | . | CASIPREGTTSYEQYF | TGTGCCAGCATCCCTAGGGAGGGGACCACCTCCTACGAGCAGTACTTC
TRBJ1-2 | TRBV29-1 | . | few | CSVEPREFGSLYGYTF | TGCAGCGTTGAACCCAGGGAGTTTGGTTCTCTTTATGGCTACACCTTC